Presented here are 2 T cell receptor beta chains from one specimen sequenced in a study of shared T cell receptors in the human thymus. The method was immunoSEQ multiplex PCR; TCRdb's version includes in-frame clones alone and lacks a portion of them. The sample contains roughly 700,000 clones, approximately 88% of which appear only once. The same data also contributed to another study, on human thymus T cells.

Sample: thymocytes. The receptors shown here come from a boy in the first two years of life with a congenital heart defect.

This rearrangement joins TRBV11-1 to TRBJ2-7; 8 positions agree with TRBD2. This CDR3 has 13 residues. Trimming removed 5 bases from V and 2 bases from J; junction bases left unmatched: 2. The germline CDR1 and CDR2 sequences are SGHAT and FQDESV (reference sequence). The CDR3 protein is CASSTGGAYEQYF. In nucleotides, the CDR3 is TGTGCCAGCAGCACCGGGGGGGCCTACGAGCAGTACTTC. Full variable domain (missing parts from reference TRBV11-1 and TRBJ2-7): EAEVAQSPRYKITEKSQAVAFWCDPISGHATLYWYRQILGQGPELLVQFQDESVVDDSQLPKDRFSAERLKGVDSTLKIQPAELGDSAMYLCASSTGGAYEQYFGPGTRLTVT.

The V call is TRBV30, the J call TRBJ2-1, with TRBD1 as a possible D gene (6 bases). Trimming pared 0 bases from V and 8 bases from J, leaving 17 bases between. Germline V lookup: CDR1 GTSNPN, CDR2 SVGIG (reference sequence). The CDR3 has 15 amino acids. The CDR3 here is CAWSVQSRGGDEQFF. The CDR3 region has the DNA TGTGCCTGGAGTGTTCAGTCTAGAGGGGGTGATGAGCAGTTCTTC.